One and the same sample provided the 9 T cell receptor beta chains below, sequenced in a study of graft-versus-host responses after intestinal transplantation. These receptors have no identified antigens. Some clones are missing from TCRdb's copy, which holds only in-frame ones; the method was immunoSEQ multiplex PCR. The sample lists around 100,000 clones, about 90% occurring once. The sequencing used unstimulated CD4+ T cells sorted from spleen or lymph node cells, collected before transplant. Receptors were obtained from a human donor who was the organ donor for an intestinal transplant.

The V and J genes are TRBV28 and TRBJ2-3; possibly TRBD2 for D (7 bases). Trimming cost V 3 bases and J 7 bases, with 17 bases left between them. The CDR3 has 15 residues. CDR1 is MDHEN and CDR2 is SYDVKM in the germline V gene. The CDR3: CASSLAGALTNTQYF. For the CDR3, the DNA is TGTGCCAGCAGTTTGGCGGGGGCGCTGACAAATACGCAGTATTTT. Combining the CDR3 with reference TRBV28 and TRBJ2-3 gives the whole variable domain DVKVTQSSRYLVKRTGEKVFLECVQDMDHENMFWYRQDPGLGLRLIYFSYDVKMKEKGDIPEGYSVSREKKERFSLILESASTNQTSMYLCASSLAGALTNTQYFGPGTRLTVL.

The V call is TRBV4-1, the J call TRBJ1-2; possibly TRBD1 for D (6 bases). Germline V gene sequence: CDR1 MGHRA, CDR2 YSYEKL. Trimming removed 0 bases from V and 8 bases from J, with 16 bases in between. The CDR3 sequence is 15 residues long. The CDR3 nucleotides read TGCGCCAGCAGCCAAGAAGGGGGGGCGCATCGAGGCTACACCTTC. This gives the protein CASSQEGGAHRGYTF.

In DNA, the CDR3 is TGTGCCAGCAGGGAGGGTCCCGGGGAGCTGTTTTTT. It yields the protein CASREGPGELFF. This chain links TRBV11-2 with TRBJ2-2; TRBD2 might be the D (6 bases). Germline loops: CDR1 SGHAT, CDR2 FQNNGV. The CDR3 loop spans 12 amino acids. V was cut by 6 bases and J by 6 bases, with 8 bases left in between.

The CDR3 DNA is TGCGCCAGCAGCTTAGGGACTAGCCGGGCAGATACGCAGTATTTT. It encodes CASSLGTSRADTQYF. The chain uses TRBV5-1 and TRBJ2-3, with 9 bases lining up with TRBD2. CDR3 length: 15 residues. CDR1 and CDR2 (germline): SGHRS, YFSETQ. V gave up 2 bases and J gave up 4 bases; unmatched junction bases: 5.

V gene TRBV5-6 combines with J gene TRBJ2-3; 8 bases agree with TRBD2. The germline V gene has CDR1 SGHDT and CDR2 YYEEEE. This CDR3 is 15 amino acids long. Unmatched junction bases numbered 6, after V lost 4 bases and J lost 2 bases. The CDR3 loop is CASSLPGGATDTQYF. The CDR3 region has the DNA TGTGCCAGCAGCCTCCCCGGGGGGGCCACAGATACGCAGTATTTT.

V and J are TRBV30 and TRBJ1-3; 7 positions agree with TRBD1. Germline V gives CDR1 GTSNPN, CDR2 SVGIG (reference sequence). CDR3 size: 14 residues. With V trimmed by 4 bases and J by 3 bases, 6 bases remained unmatched. The chain's CDR3 is CAWTDRVVGNTIYF. The CDR3 nucleotides are TGTGCCTGGACTGACAGGGTCGTTGGAAACACCATATATTTT.

This sequence joins TRBV7-9 and TRBJ1-2, with 9 bases fitting TRBD1. Germline assignment: CDR1 SEHNR and CDR2 FQNEAQ (reference sequence). The CDR3 loop spans 17 amino acids. With 4 bases clipped from V and 4 bases from J, the junction kept 13 bases outside the gene matches. The CDR3 sequence is CASSSLLGQGPLYGYTF. The CDR3 region has the DNA TGTGCCAGCAGCTCACTTCTTGGACAGGGGCCCCTCTATGGCTACACCTTC.

The chain combines TRBV30 with TRBJ2-3, with a weak D call TRBD2 (5 bases). The V gene lost 5 bases and the J gene lost 4 bases, with 10 bases spanning the gap. The CDR3 loop spans 12 amino acids. Germline V CDR1 and CDR2: GTSNPN, SVGIG (reference sequence). CDR3 residues: CAWDPGSDTQYF. The CDR3 DNA is TGTGCCTGGGACCCGGGATCAGATACGCAGTATTTT.

This clone showed up just a few times. V gene TRBV7-2 combines with J gene TRBJ2-5, with a tentative D call TRBD2 (7 bases). Trimming cost V 0 bases and J 4 bases, with 12 bases left between them. Germline lookup yields CDR1 SGHTA and CDR2 FQGNSA. CDR3 length: 15 amino acids. CDR3 DNA: TGTGCCAGCAGCTTAGCCGCGGGGGCGGGAGAGACCCAGTACTTC. Translating gives CASSLAAGAGETQYF.